This T cell receptor (beta chain) emerged from a study of human T cells and chemical hapten exposure (dated by TCRdb to the early 2020s). About the study as a whole: For sensitization, 2% DPC in acetone was applied to a 2 cm by 2 cm area of upper inner arm skin. Weekly therapeutic DPC doses were additionally applied to the scalp of patients throughout the roughly 25-week study period. Patch tests used Finn chambers with 0.01% DPC on the upper back, scored after 6 days by International Contact Dermatitis Research Group standards. Most of the patients in the cohort were female, and the cohort covered alopecia areata with under or over 50% scalp involvement, alopecia totalis and alopecia universalis. The libraries were sequenced as a pool, and the TCR yield per sample differed mostly because of small variations in library volumes within the pool. The study tracked peripheral blood TCR repertoire changes in vivo during primary and secondary sensitization to the hapten diphenylcyclopropenone (DPC) in alopecia patients. Blood samples were taken from patients before sensitization (week 0) and at 2, 6 and about 24 weeks after DPC sensitization. For TCR sequencing, blood came from 25 to 35 alopecia patients at anywhere from one to four time points (pre-sensitization, 2, 6 and 24 weeks). The research as a whole found: Because all patients had alopecia, a presumed autoimmune disease, the immune response of the patients might differ from that of healthy individuals. Significantly more large CDR3 similarity clusters were formed by expanded TCRs than by pre-sensitization or healthy control sets, consistent with antigen-driven responses. No change with DPC sensitization was found in the number of TCRs above 1 in 1000 frequency, and no evidence of global repertoire structure alterations was found. Patch test score was positively correlated with the number of PT1 expanded TCRs, with significance at thresholds 8, 16 and 32 but not at 4. After repeated subsampling, changes were observed in the strength of the expansion versus patch-test correlation and in the threshold at which the correlation became significant.

Library preparation was by RACE. Sequencing was carried out with a NextSeq 500. During library preparation, unique molecular identifiers were attached to individual cDNA molecules so that TCRs could be counted in a quantitative, reproducible way. For every blood RNA sample, sequencing covered both the TCR alpha and TCR beta chains. Per the original workflow: Samples had a median of about 96,000 TCRs, with a range from roughly 23,224 to 700,000. The Decombinator software suite was used to annotate the V, J and CDR3 of the TCR reads. Every sample was subsampled to the same number of TCRs (28,000) for the PS versus PT1 abundance plots. TCRs were defined as expanded if absent before sensitization and observed at least eight times at the 2-week time point. TCRdb itself trimmed the public reads at Q25 with fastp, ran MiXCR and retained productive beta chains. When rows share a CDR3 protein, they turn into one entry using the most common DNA and genes. TCRdb's processing, not the study's, gives the V and J calls here. This sample is represented by 140,000 or so distinct CDR3 sequences; approximately 10% of them were singletons. The biggest ten clones account for about 1.4% of the sample.

Note on this clonotype: The antigen it binds to is not known. Base qualities are not at hand, and no much larger clone is one base apart.

The sample's time point, from its label and the paper: patch test 2, 6 weeks after DPC sensitization. Per the publication, the treatment or condition label means: therapeutic diphenylcyclopropenone sensitization with weekly scalp DPC. At each patch-test visit, blood was drawn before the patch test was applied. Patients were considered eligible if aged 18 to 70, diagnosed with alopecia and deemed suitable for DPC therapy, and patients were excluded if pregnant. Unfractionated whole blood was collected in Tempus Blood RNA tubes, and total RNA was extracted from that blood. This sequence was found in a woman in her fifties or sixties with alopecia areata. Some clones in this sample may be carry-over from other donors' samples. This specimen consisted of whole blood, obtained in connection with sensitization to the hapten diphenylcyclopropenone (DPC).

The bases are TGTGCCAGCAGCCGACTAGCGGGAGGGCACACCGGGGAGCTGTTTTTT. Translation gives CASSRLAGGHTGELFF. The chain links TRBV7-2 with TRBJ2-2; 14 bases in between match TRBD2. Ends trimmed: V by 5 bases, J by 3 bases; bases unmatched to a gene: 2. From the cysteine through the phenylalanine, the CDR3 covers 16 amino acids. Of all the DNA, just the CDR3 is kept, 48 bases in frame from base 1. The germline V gene provides CDR1 SGHTA and CDR2 FQGNSA.